The 13 T cell receptor beta chains reported below all come from one sample, sequenced in a study of CD8+ T cells in alopecia areata. Extraction of RNA preceded its reverse transcription into cDNA, which served as the sequencing template. The assay was immunoSEQ multiplex PCR, and TCRdb's table has in-frame clones only and misses some. This sample has 130,000 to 150,000 clones, with 45% to 60% found just once. The specimen sequenced was CD4+ T cells sorted from blood. The receptors were sampled from a human donor with alopecia areata.

V gene TRBV7-8 combines with J gene TRBJ2-4; 9 positions match TRBD1. Trimming cost V 4 bases and J 4 bases; bases outside gene matches: 5. This CDR3 has 15 amino acids. CDR1 is SGHVS, CDR2 FQNEAQ, per germline. This CDR3 reads CASSYSGQGKNIQYF. DNA of the CDR3: TGTGCCAGCAGCTACTCCGGACAGGGGAAAAACATTCAGTACTTC.

This clone has a handful of counts. V usage is TRBV30 and J usage is TRBJ2-3, with 11 bases fitting TRBD2. The CDR3 runs to 17 residues. V lost 8 bases to trimming and J lost 0 bases; unmatched junction nucleotides: 13. In germline, CDR1 is GTSNPN, CDR2 SVGIG (reference sequence). CDR3 sequence reads: CARSTSGTLSSTDTQYF. The CDR3 DNA reads TGTGCCCGATCGACTAGCGGGACGCTCAGTAGCACAGATACGCAGTATTTT.

The chain has TRBV28 and TRBJ2-7, with a tentative D call TRBD2 (5 bases). Trimming shortened V by 10 bases and J by 2 bases, and 15 bases separated the two germline ends. CDR1 and CDR2 from the germline V gene are MDHEN and SYDVKM. This CDR3 has 13 amino acids. The chain's CDR3 is CATTRTPPYEQYF. DNA of the CDR3: TGTGCCACCACTAGGACTCCCCCCTACGAGCAGTACTTC.

The rearrangement links TRBV2 to TRBJ2-1; tentatively, D is TRBD2 (5 bases). The germline CDR1 and CDR2 sequences are SNHLY and FYNNEI. The length of the CDR3 is 16 residues. Trimming left V 10 bases short and J 0 bases short, with 19 bases between. CDR3 residues: CATIREGSSSYNEQFF. The DNA of the CDR3 is TGTGCCACTATCCGTGAGGGTTCGAGCTCCTACAATGAGCAGTTCTTC.

V usage is TRBV15 and J usage is TRBJ2-1; 7 bases fit TRBD2. V lost 6 bases and J lost 12; bases outside the gene matches: 5. The CDR3 is 11 amino acids. CDR1 and CDR2 from the germline V gene are LNHNV and YYDKDF (reference sequence). CDR3 in DNA: TGTGCCACCAGTGCGGGGAGGGGGCAGTTCTTC. Amino acid sequence: CATSAGRGQFF.

In this sample, this clone turned up a few times. V usage is TRBV5-1 and J usage is TRBJ2-1; unclear D gene. The CDR3 is 15 residues long. V was pared by 5 bases and J by 0 bases, with 12 bases between. Germline assignment: CDR1 SGHRS and CDR2 YFSETQ. CDR3 nucleotides: TGCGCCAGCAGTATCACGGAAATCTCCTACAATGAGCAGTTCTTC. As protein: CASSITEISYNEQFF.

The chain has TRBV29-1 and TRBJ2-1; 13 bases are a match to TRBD2. There are 17 residues in the CDR3. After removal of 6 bases from V and 6 bases from J, the junction contained 14 bases not matched to a gene. Germline CDR1 is SQVTM and CDR2 is ANQGSEA. The CDR3 region has the DNA TGCAGCGTCCTCCCCCGGGGGACTAGCGGGATTGCCAATGAGCAGTTCTTC. It is translated as CSVLPRGTSGIANEQFF.

The chain employs TRBV30 and TRBJ1-1; D call uncertain. V was cut by 5 bases and J by 2 bases, with 12 bases left in between. The length of the CDR3 is 13 residues. Germline-derived CDR1 and CDR2 are GTSNPN and SVGIG (reference sequence). The CDR3 is CAWGLFGNTEAFF. DNA for the CDR3: TGTGCCTGGGGCCTTTTTGGTAACACTGAAGCTTTCTTT.

V is TRBV5-6 and J is TRBJ2-5, with 7 nucleotides matching TRBD2. The CDR3 has 14 amino acids. The ends lost 4 bases at V and 6 bases at J; junction bases unmatched: 9. Germline V gene data show CDR1 as SGHDT and CDR2 as YYEEEE. The CDR3 DNA reads TGTGCCAGCAGCCCCCAGACTAGCCGGCAGACCCAGTACTTC. It is translated as CASSPQTSRQTQYF.

V gene TRBV27 combines with J gene TRBJ1-5; 7 positions agree with TRBD1. The CDR3 loop spans 18 amino acids. The V gene's germline CDR1 is MNHEY and CDR2 SMNVEV (reference sequence). After removal of 4 bases from V and 0 bases from J, the junction contained 12 bases not matched to a gene. The CDR3 region is CASSSQGGTSNSNQPQHF. DNA of the CDR3: TGTGCCAGCAGTTCGCAGGGGGGAACCTCGAATAGCAATCAGCCCCAGCATTTT.

This clone was seen only a few times. The rearrangement links TRBV29-1 to TRBJ2-1; D gene ambiguous. Trimming removed 6 bases from V and 4 bases from J, with 16 bases in between. This CDR3 is built from 14 residues. Germline values: CDR1 SQVTM, CDR2 ANQGSEA. In nucleotides, the CDR3 is TGCAGCGTCCGGACGCAGGAATTGTACAATGAGCAGTTCTTC. This codes for CSVRTQELYNEQFF.

This clone was observed once. This chain links TRBV28 with TRBJ2-5; 12 positions agree with TRBD2. Looked up from germline, CDR1 is MDHEN and CDR2 is SYDVKM. The junction had 6 bases not matched to a gene; V was cut back by 5 bases and J by 5 bases. The CDR3 contains 15 residues. CDR3 coding DNA: TGTGCCAGCAGTCTAGCGGGAGGGCCGGGGGAGACCCAGTACTTC. Its protein is CASSLAGGPGETQYF.

The chain combines TRBV7-2 with TRBJ2-7, with a weak D call TRBD2 (5 bases). V lost 3 bases and J 3 bases, leaving 24 bases between the germline ends. The CDR3 extends over 18 amino acids. Germline loops: CDR1 SGHTA, CDR2 FQGNSA. Here the CDR3 DNA reads TGTGCCAGCAGCTTTTCTCTTGTGAGCCAGCGGAGTTACTACGAGCAGTACTTC. Translated, it gives CASSFSLVSQRSYYEQYF.